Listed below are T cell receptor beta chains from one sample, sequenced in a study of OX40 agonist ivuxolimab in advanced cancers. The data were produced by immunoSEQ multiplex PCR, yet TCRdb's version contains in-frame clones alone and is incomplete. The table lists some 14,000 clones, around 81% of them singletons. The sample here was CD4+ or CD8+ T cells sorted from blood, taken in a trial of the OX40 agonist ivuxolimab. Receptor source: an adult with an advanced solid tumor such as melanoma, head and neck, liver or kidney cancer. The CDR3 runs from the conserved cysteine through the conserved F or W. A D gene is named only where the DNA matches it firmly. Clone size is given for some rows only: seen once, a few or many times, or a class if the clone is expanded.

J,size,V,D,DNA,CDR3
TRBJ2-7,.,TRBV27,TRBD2,TGTGCCAGCAGTTGGTGGGAGGGATTCGAGCAGTACTTC,CASSWWEGFEQYF
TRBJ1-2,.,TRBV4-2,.,TGTGCCAGCAGCTTAGCGGATTCTGGGGTTGGGGGCTACACCTTC,CASSLADSGVGGYTF
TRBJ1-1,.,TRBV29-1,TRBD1,TGCAGCGTTGAAGTTGGGACAGCTATTGAAGCTTTCTTT,CSVEVGTAIEAFF
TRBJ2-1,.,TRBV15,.,TGTGCCACCAGCAGAAAAGCCGGGACTTTCTACAATGAGCAGTTCTTC,CATSRKAGTFYNEQFF
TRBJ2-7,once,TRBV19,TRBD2,TGTGCCAGTAGTTCCTCAATAGCGGGAGGGCGATACGAGCAGTACTTC,CASSSSIAGGRYEQYF
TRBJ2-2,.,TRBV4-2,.,TGTGCCAGCAGCCAGGGGAGGACTAACACCGGGGAGCTGTTTTTT,CASSQGRTNTGELFF
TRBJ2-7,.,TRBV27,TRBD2,TGTGCCAGCAGTTGGACCGGGAGGACCTACGAGCAGTACTTC,CASSWTGRTYEQYF
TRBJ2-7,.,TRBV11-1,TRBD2,TGTGCCAGCAGCCCGGCGGGAGCGTCGAGAGAGCAGTACTTC,CASSPAGASREQYF
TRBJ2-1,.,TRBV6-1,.,TGTGCCAGCAGTGGATCGGGGCCGACATCCTACAATGAGCAGTTCTTC,CASSGSGPTSYNEQFF
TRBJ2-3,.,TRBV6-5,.,TGTGCCAGCAGTTACTCGATCTGGGATACGCAGTATTTT,CASSYSIWDTQYF
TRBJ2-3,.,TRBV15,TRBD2,TGTGCCACCAGCGGCCCACTAGCGGGAGATCCAGATACGCAGTATTTT,CATSGPLAGDPDTQYF
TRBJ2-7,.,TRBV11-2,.,TGTGCCAGCAGCCGCTGGGGCAACACCTACGAGCAGTACTTC,CASSRWGNTYEQYF
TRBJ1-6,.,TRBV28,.,TGTGCCAGCGCCCCGGTGCCAAATTCACCCCTCCACTTT,CASAPVPNSPLHF
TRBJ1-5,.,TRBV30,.,TGTGCCTGGAGTAGCCAGAACCATCAGCCCCAGCATTTT,CAWSSQNHQPQHF
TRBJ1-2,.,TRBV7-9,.,TGTGCCAGCAGCGCCAGGCAGGGGAGAAGCTATGGCTACACCTTC,CASSARQGRSYGYTF
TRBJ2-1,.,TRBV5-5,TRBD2,TGTGCCAGCAGCTCCGGACTAGCGGGAGGCAACAATGAGCAGTTCTTC,CASSSGLAGGNNEQFF
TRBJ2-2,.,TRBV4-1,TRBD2,TGCGCCAGCAGCCGGATGGGACTAGCGGGAGGGCCGGGCACCGGGGAGCTGTTTTTT,CASSRMGLAGGPGTGELFF
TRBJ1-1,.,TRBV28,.,TGTGCCAGCAGTTTAGGCCAATGGGGCACTGAAGCTTTCTTT,CASSLGQWGTEAFF
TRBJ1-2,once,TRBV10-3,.,TGTGCCATCAGGCCGGGGGACACATATGGCTACACCTTC,CAIRPGDTYGYTF